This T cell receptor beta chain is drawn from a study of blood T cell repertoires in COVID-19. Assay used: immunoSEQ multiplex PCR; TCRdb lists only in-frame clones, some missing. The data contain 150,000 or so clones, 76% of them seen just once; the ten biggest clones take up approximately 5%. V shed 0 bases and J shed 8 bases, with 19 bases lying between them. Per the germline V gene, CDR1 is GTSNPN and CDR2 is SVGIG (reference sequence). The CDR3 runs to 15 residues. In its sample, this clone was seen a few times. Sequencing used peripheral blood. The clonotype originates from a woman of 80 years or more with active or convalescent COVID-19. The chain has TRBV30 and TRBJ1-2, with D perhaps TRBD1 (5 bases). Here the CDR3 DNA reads TGTGCCTGGAGTGTACGGGCAGGGTCCGGGTCGGGCTACACCTTC. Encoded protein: CAWSVRAGSGSGYTF.